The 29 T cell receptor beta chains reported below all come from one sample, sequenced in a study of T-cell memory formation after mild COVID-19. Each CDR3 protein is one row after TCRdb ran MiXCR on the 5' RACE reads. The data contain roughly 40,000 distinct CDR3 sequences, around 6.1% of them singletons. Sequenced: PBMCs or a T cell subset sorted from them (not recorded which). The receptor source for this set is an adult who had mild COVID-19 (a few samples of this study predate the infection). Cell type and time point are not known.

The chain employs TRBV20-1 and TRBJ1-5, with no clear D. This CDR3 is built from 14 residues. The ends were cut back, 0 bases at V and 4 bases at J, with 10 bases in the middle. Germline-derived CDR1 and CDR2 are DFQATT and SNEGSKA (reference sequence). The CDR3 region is CSAREGGSNQPQHF. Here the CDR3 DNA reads TGCAGTGCTAGAGAGGGCGGTTCTAATCAGCCCCAGCATTTT.

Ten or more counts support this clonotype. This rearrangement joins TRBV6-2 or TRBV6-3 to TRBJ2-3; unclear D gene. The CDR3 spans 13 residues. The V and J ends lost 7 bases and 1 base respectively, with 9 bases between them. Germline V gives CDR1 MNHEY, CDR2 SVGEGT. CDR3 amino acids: CASNSFGTDTQYF. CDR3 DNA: TGTGCCAGCAACTCATTCGGCACAGATACGCAGTATTTT.

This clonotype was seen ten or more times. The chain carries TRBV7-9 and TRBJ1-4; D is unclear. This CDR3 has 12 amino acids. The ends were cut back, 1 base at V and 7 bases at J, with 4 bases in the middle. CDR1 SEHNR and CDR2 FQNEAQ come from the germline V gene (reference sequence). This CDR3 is CASSLDGEKLFF. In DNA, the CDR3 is TGTGCCAGCAGCTTAGACGGTGAAAAACTGTTTTTT.

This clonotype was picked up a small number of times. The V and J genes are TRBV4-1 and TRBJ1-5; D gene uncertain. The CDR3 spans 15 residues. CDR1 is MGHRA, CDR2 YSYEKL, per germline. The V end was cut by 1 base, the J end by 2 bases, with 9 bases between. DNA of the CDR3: TGCGCCAGCAGCCAAGCAGAGGGCCGCAATCAGCCCCAGCATTTT. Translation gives CASSQAEGRNQPQHF.

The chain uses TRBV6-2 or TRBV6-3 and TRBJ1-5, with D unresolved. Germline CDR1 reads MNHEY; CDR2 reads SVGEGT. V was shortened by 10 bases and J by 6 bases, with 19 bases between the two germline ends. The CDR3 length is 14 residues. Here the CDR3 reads CATLTRGIGQPQHF. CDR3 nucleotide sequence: TGTGCCACCCTTACGAGAGGGATCGGTCAGCCCCAGCATTTT.

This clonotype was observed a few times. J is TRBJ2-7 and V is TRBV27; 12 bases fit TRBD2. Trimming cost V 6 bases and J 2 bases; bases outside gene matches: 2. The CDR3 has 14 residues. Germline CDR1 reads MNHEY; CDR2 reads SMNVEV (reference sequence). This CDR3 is CASRTSGGTYEQYF. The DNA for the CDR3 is TGTGCCAGCAGGACTAGCGGGGGAACCTACGAGCAGTACTTC.

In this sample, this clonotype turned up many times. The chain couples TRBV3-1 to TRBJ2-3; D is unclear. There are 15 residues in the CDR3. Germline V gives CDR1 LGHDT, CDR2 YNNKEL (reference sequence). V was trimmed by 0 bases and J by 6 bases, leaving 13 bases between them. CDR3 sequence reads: CASSQEILNGDTQYF. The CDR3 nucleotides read TGTGCCAGCAGCCAAGAAATATTAAATGGGGATACGCAGTATTTT.

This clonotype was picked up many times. The CDR3 DNA follows: TGCAGCGTTGGGTATTCCAGGGGGCGAGAGCAGTTCTTC. Protein sequence: CSVGYSRGREQFF. The V and J genes are TRBV29-1 and TRBJ2-1; 8 bases line up with TRBD1. The CDR3 is made up of 13 amino acids. Germline V lookup: CDR1 SQVTM, CDR2 ANQGSEA. The junction had 9 bases not matched to a gene; V was cut back by 4 bases and J by 10 bases.

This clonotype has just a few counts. This CDR3 is CASSTGTSNTGELFF. Written as DNA, the CDR3 is TGTGCCAGCAGCACCGGGACTAGTAACACCGGGGAGCTGTTTTTT. J is TRBJ2-2 and V is TRBV2; the match to TRBD2 covers 8 bases. The CDR3 spans 15 residues. CDR1 SNHLY and CDR2 FYNNEI come from the germline V gene. Trimming cost V 6 bases and J 2 bases; bases outside gene matches: 5.

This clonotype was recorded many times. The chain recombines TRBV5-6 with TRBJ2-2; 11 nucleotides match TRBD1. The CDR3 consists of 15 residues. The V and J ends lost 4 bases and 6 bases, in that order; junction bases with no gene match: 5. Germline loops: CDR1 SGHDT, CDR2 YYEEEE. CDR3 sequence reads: CASSGQGASAGELFF. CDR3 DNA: TGTGCCAGCAGCGGACAGGGGGCATCCGCCGGGGAGCTGTTTTTT.

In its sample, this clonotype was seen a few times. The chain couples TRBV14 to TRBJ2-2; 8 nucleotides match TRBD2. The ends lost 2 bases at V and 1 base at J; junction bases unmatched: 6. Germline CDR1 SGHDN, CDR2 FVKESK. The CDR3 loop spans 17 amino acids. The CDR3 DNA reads TGTGCCAGCAGCCAATTTGGTACTAGCGGGAACACCGGGGAGCTGTTTTTT. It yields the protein CASSQFGTSGNTGELFF.

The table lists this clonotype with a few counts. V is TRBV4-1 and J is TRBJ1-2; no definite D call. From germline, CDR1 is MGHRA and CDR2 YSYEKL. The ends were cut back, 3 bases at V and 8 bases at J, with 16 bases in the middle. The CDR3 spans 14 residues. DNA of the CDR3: TGCGCCAGCAGCCAGGGGAGGACCCGGTGGGGCTACACCTTC. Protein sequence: CASSQGRTRWGYTF.

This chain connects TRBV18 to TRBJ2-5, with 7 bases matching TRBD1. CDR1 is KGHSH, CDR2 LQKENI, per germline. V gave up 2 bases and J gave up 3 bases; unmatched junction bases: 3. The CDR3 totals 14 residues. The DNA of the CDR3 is TGTGCCAGCTCACCAAGACAGGGTAAAGAGACCCAGTACTTC. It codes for CASSPRQGKETQYF.

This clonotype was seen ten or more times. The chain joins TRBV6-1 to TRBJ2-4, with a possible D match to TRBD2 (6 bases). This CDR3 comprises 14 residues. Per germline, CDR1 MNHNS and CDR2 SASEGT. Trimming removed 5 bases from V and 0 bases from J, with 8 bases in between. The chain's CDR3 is CASSSGLAKNIQYF. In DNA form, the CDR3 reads TGTGCCAGCAGTAGCGGGCTAGCCAAAAACATTCAGTACTTC.

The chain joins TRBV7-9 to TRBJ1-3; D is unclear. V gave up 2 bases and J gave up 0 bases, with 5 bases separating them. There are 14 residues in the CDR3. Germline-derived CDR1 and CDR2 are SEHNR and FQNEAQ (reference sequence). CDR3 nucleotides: TGTGCCAGCAGCTTATCCGACTCTGGAAACACCATATATTTT. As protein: CASSLSDSGNTIYF.

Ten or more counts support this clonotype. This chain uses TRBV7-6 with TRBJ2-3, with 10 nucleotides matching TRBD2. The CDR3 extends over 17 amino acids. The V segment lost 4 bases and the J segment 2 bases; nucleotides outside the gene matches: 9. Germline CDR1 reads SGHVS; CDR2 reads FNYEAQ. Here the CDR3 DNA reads TGTGCCAGCAGCTCCCGGACTAGCGGACGATTCACAGATACGCAGTATTTT. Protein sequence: CASSSRTSGRFTDTQYF. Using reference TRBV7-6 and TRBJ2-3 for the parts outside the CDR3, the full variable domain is GAGVSQSPRYKVTKRGQDVALRCDPISGHVSLYWYRQALGQGPEFLTYFNYEAQQDKSGLPNDRFSAERPEGSISTLTIQRTEQRDSAMYRCASSSRTSGRFTDTQYFGPGTRLTVL.

CDR3 loop: CASSPTRDRGGIYGYTF. The DNA for the CDR3 is TGTGCCAGCAGTCCGACCCGGGACAGGGGAGGGATTTACGGCTACACCTTC. V usage is TRBV12-3 or TRBV12-4 and J usage is TRBJ1-2; 10 nucleotides line up with TRBD1. The CDR3 is 17 residues long. V trimming: 5 bases; J trimming: 8 bases; junction bases outside the gene matches: 17.

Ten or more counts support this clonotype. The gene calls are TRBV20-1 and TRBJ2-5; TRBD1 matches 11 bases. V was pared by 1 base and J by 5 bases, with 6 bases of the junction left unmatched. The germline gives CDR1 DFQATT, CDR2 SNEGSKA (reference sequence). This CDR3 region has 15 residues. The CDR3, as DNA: TGCAGTGCTAGAGCCGGGACAGGGGGTCGTGAGACCCAGTACTTC. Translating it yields CSARAGTGGRETQYF.

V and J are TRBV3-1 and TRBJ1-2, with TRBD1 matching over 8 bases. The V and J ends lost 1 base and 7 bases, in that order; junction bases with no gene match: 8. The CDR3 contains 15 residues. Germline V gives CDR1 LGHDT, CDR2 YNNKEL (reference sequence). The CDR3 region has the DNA TGTGCCAGCAGCCAAGGTGGCAGGGGGCGGAGTGGCTACACCTTC. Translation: CASSQGGRGRSGYTF.

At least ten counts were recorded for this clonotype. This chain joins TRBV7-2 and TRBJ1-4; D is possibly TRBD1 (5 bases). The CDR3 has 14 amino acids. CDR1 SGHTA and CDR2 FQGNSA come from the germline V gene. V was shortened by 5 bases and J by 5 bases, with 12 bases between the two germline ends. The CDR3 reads CASSLTRGNEKLFF. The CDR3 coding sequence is TGTGCCAGCAGCCTCACAAGGGGAAATGAAAAACTGTTTTTT.

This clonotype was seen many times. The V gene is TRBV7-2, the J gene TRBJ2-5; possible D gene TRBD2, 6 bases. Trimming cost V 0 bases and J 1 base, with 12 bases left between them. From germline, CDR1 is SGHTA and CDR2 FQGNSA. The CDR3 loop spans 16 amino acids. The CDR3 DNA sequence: TGTGCCAGCAGCTTAGCGCTAGGGACTCCCCAAGAGACCCAGTACTTC. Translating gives CASSLALGTPQETQYF.

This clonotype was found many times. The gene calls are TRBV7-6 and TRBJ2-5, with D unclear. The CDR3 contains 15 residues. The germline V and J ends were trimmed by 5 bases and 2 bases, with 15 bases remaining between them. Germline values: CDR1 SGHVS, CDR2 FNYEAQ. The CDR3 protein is CASSTGFSTQETQYF. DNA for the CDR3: TGTGCCAGCAGCACTGGGTTCAGCACTCAAGAGACCCAGTACTTC. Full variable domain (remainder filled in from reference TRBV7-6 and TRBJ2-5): GAGVSQSPRYKVTKRGQDVALRCDPISGHVSLYWYRQALGQGPEFLTYFNYEAQQDKSGLPNDRFSAERPEGSISTLTIQRTEQRDSAMYRCASSTGFSTQETQYFGPGTRLLVL.

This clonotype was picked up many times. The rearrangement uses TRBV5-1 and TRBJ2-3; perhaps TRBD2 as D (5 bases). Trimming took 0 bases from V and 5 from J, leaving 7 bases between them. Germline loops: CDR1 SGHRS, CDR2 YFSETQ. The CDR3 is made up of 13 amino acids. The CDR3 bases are TGCGCCAGCAGCTTGGCCGGACTAGATACGCAGTATTTT. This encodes CASSLAGLDTQYF. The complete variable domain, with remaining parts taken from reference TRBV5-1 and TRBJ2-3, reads KAGVTQTPRYLIKTRGQQVTLSCSPISGHRSVSWYQQTPGQGLQFLFEYFSETQRNKGNFPGRFSGRQFSNSRSEMNVSTLELGDSALYLCASSLAGLDTQYFGPGTRLTVL.

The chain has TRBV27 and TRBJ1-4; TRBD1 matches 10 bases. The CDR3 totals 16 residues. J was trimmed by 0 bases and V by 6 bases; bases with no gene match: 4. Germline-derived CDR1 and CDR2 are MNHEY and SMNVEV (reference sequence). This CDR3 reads CASRPDRGPTNEKLFF. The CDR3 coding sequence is TGTGCCAGCAGACCCGACAGGGGGCCAACTAATGAAAAACTGTTTTTT.

The CDR3 protein is CASSRGQVNTRYEQYF. The CDR3 bases are TGCGCCAGCAGCCGGGGACAGGTGAATACTAGGTACGAGCAGTACTTC. V is TRBV4-1 and J is TRBJ2-7; 8 bases match TRBD1. V dropped 4 bases and J dropped 4; count of bases not matched to a gene: 12. The germline V gene encodes CDR1 MGHRA and CDR2 YSYEKL. CDR3 length equals 16 residues.

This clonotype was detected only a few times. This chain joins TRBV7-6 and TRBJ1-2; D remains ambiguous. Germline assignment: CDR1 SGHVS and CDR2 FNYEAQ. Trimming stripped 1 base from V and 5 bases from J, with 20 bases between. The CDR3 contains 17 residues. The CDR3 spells CASSLGIPGHLSYGYTF. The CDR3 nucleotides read TGTGCCAGCAGCTTAGGCATCCCGGGCCATCTAAGTTATGGCTACACCTTC. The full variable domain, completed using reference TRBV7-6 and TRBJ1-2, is GAGVSQSPRYKVTKRGQDVALRCDPISGHVSLYWYRQALGQGPEFLTYFNYEAQQDKSGLPNDRFSAERPEGSISTLTIQRTEQRDSAMYRCASSLGIPGHLSYGYTFGSGTRLTVV.

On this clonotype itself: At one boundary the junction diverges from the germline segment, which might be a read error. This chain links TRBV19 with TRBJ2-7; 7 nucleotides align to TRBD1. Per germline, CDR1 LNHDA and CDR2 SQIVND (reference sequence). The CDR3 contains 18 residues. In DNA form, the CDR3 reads TGTGCCAGTAGAAATCTACCGGGACAAGGGGGCCAACACTCTCCCTTGGACTTC. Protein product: CASRNLPGQGGQHSPLDF.

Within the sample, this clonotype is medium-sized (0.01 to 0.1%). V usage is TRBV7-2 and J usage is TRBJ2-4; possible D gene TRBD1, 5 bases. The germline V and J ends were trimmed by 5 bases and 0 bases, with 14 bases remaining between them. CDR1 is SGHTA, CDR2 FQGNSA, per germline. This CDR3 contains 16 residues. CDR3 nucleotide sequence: TGTGCCAGCAGCATCCGACAGACCCTAGCCAAAAACATTCAGTACTTC. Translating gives CASSIRQTLAKNIQYF.

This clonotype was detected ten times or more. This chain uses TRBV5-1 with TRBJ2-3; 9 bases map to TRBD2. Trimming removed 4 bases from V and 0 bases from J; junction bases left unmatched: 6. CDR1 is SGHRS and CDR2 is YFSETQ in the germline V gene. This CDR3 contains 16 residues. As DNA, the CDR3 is TGCGCCAGCAGCCCAAGCGGGGGGACCAGCACAGATACGCAGTATTTT. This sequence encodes CASSPSGGTSTDTQYF.